This TCR beta chain was recorded in a study of brain T cells in children with intractable seizures. Sequenced by immunoSEQ multiplex PCR; TCRdb stores in-frame clones only, minus some. The sample holds 60,000 to 65,000 clones, roughly 95% seen once. Sequencing was performed on peripheral blood, taken at surgery. This TCR was recovered from a boy younger than two with focal cortical dysplasia and intractable seizures.

The CDR3 region is CASSPRTGGLEHPDTQYF. The CDR3 DNA follows: TGTGCCAGCAGCCCGCGGACAGGGGGCTTAGAACACCCAGATACGCAGTATTTT. The chain employs TRBV7-8 and TRBJ2-3; 11 nucleotides match TRBD1. The V and J ends lost 5 bases and 4 bases, in that order; junction bases with no gene match: 14. This CDR3 has 18 residues. Germline CDR1 is SGHVS and CDR2 is FQNEAQ.